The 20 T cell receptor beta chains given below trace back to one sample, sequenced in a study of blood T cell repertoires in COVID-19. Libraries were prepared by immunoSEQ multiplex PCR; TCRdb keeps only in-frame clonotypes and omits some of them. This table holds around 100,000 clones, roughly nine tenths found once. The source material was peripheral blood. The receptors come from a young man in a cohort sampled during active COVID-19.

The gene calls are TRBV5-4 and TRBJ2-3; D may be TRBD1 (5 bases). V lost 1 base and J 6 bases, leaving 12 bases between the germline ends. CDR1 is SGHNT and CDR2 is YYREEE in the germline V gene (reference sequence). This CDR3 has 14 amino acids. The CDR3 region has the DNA TGTGCCAGCAGCTTGTCAGGGCTCTCGGATACGCAGTATTTT. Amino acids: CASSLSGLSDTQYF.

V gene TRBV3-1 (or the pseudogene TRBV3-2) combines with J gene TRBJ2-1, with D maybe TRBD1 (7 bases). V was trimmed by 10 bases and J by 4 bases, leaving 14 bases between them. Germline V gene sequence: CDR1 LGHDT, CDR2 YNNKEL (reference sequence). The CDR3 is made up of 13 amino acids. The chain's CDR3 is CATRGAGYNEQFF. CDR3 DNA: TGTGCCACCAGGGGGGCGGGTTACAATGAGCAGTTCTTC.

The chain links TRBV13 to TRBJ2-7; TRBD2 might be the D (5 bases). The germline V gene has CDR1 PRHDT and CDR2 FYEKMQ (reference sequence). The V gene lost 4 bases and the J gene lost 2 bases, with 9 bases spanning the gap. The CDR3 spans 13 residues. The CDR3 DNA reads TGTGCCAGCAGCTCCGGGGTCCCCTACGAGCAGTACTTC. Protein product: CASSSGVPYEQYF.

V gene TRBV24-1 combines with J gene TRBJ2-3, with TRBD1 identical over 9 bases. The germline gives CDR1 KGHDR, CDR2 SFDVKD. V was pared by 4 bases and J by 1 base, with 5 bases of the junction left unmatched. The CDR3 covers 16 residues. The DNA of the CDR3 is TGTGCCACCAGTGACCGAAGGGACAGGGGCACAGATACGCAGTATTTT. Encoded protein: CATSDRRDRGTDTQYF.

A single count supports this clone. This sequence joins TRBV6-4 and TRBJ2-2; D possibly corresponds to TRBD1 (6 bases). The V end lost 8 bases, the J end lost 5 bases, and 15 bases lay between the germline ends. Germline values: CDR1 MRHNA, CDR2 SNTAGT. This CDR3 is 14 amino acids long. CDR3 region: CASAGTRNTGELFF. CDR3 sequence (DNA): TGTGCCAGCGCCGGGACAAGGAATACCGGGGAGCTGTTTTTT.

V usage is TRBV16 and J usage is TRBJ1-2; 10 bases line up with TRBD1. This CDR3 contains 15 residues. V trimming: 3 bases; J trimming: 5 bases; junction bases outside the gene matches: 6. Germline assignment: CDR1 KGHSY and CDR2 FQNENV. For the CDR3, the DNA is TGTGCCAGCAGCCACCCGGGACAGGGGATGTATGGCTACACCTTC. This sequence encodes CASSHPGQGMYGYTF. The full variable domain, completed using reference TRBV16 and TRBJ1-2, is GEEVAQTPKHLVRGEGQKAKLYCAPIKGHSYVFWYQQVLKNEFKFLISFQNENVFDETGMPKERFSAKCLPNSPCSLEIQATKLEDSAVYFCASSHPGQGMYGYTFGSGTRLTVV.

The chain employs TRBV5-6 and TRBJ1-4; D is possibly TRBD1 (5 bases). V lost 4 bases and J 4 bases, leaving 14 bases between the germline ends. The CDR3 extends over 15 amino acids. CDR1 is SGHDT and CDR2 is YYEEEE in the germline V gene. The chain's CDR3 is CASSLRQINNEKLFF. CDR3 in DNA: TGTGCCAGCAGCCTAAGACAGATTAATAATGAAAAACTGTTTTTT.

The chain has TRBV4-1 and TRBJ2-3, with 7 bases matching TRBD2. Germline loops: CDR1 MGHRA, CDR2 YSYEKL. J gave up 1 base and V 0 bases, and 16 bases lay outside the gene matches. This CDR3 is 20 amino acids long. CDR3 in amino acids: CASSQDRYPAGLPGTDTQYF. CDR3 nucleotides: TGCGCCAGCAGCCAAGATCGATATCCAGCGGGGCTCCCAGGCACAGATACGCAGTATTTT.

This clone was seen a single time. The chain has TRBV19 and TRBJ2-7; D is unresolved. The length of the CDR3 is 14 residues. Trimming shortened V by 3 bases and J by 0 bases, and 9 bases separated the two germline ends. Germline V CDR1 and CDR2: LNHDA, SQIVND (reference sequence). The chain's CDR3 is CASSIGAGSYEQYF. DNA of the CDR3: TGTGCCAGTAGTATCGGTGCAGGCTCCTACGAGCAGTACTTC.

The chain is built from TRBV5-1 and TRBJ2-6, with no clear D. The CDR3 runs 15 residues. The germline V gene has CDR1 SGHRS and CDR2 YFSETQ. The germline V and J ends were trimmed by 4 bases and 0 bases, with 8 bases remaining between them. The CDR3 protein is CASSQTVSGANVLTF. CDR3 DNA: TGCGCCAGCAGCCAAACAGTCTCTGGGGCCAACGTCCTGACTTTC.

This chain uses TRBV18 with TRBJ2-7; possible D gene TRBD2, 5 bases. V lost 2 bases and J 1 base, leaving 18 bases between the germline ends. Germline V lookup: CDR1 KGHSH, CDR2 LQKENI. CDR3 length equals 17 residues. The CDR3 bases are TGTGCCAGCTCACCAAGATCCCCCGGGATACCGTCCTACGAGCAGTACTTC. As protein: CASSPRSPGIPSYEQYF.

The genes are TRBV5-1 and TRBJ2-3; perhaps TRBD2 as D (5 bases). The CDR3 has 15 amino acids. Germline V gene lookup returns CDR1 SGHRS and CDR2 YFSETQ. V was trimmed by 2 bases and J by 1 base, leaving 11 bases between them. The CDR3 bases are TGCGCCAGCAGCTTCCCCCCCGGGGGCACAGATACGCAGTATTTT. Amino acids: CASSFPPGGTDTQYF. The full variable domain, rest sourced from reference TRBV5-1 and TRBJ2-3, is KAGVTQTPRYLIKTRGQQVTLSCSPISGHRSVSWYQQTPGQGLQFLFEYFSETQRNKGNFPGRFSGRQFSNSRSEMNVSTLELGDSALYLCASSFPPGGTDTQYFGPGTRLTVL.

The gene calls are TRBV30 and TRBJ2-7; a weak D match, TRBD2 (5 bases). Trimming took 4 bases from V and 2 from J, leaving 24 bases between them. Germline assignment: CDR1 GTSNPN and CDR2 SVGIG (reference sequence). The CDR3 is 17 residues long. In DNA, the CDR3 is TGTGCCTGGACCCGATCGGTCCCCCCGGGGTTTACCTACGAGCAGTACTTC. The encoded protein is CAWTRSVPPGFTYEQYF.

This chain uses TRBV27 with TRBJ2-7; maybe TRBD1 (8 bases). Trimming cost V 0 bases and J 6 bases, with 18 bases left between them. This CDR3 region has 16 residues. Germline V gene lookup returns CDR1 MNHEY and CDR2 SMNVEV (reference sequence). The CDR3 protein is CASSLSKQGGLGEQYF. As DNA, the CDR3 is TGTGCCAGCAGTTTATCGAAACAGGGGGGGTTGGGCGAGCAGTACTTC.

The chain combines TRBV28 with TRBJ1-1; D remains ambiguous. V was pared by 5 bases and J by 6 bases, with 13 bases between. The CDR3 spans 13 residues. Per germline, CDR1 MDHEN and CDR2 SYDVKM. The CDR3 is CASSAPGVAEAFF. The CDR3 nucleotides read TGTGCCAGCAGTGCCCCGGGAGTTGCTGAAGCTTTCTTT.

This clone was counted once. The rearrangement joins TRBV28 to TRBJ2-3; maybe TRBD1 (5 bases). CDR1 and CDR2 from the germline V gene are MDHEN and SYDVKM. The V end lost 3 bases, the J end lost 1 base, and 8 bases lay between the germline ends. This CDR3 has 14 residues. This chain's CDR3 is CASSFTGRTDTQYF. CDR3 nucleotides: TGTGCCAGCAGTTTTACAGGACGCACAGATACGCAGTATTTT.

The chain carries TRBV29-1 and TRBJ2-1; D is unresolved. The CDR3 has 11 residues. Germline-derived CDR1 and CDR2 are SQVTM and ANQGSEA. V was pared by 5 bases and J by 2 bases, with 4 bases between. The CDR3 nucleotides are TGCAGCGTTAGCCCCTACAATGAGCAGTTCTTC. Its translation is CSVSPYNEQFF.

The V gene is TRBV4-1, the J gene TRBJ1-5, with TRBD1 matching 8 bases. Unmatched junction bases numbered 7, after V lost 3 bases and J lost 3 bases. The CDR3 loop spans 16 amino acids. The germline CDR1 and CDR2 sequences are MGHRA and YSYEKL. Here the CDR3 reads CASSQRGQVINQPQHF. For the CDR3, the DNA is TGCGCCAGCAGCCAGAGGGGACAGGTGATCAATCAGCCCCAGCATTTT.

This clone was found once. The chain's CDR3 is CASSPRTVYGYTF. The DNA of the CDR3 is TGTGCCAGCAGCCCCCGGACAGTCTATGGCTACACCTTC. This rearrangement joins TRBV7-2 to TRBJ1-2; a possible D gene is TRBD1 (6 bases). The V end lost 5 bases, the J end lost 4 bases, and 11 bases lay between the germline ends. CDR3 length: 13 amino acids. Germline CDR1 and CDR2: SGHTA and FQGNSA. Full variable domain (rest looked up from reference TRBV7-2 and TRBJ1-2): GAGVSQSPSNKVTEKGKDVELRCDPISGHTALYWYRQSLGQGLEFLIYFQGNSAPDKSGLPSDRFSAERTGGSVSTLTIQRTQQEDSAVYLCASSPRTVYGYTFGSGTRLTVV.

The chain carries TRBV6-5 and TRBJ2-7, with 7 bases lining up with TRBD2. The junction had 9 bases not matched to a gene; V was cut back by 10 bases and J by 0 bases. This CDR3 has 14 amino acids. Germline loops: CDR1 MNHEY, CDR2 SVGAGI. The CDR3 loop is CATREGLSSYEQYF. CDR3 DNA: TGTGCCACAAGGGAGGGTCTAAGCTCCTACGAGCAGTACTTC.